This TCR beta chain was retrieved from a study of human T cells and chemical hapten exposure. Individual cDNA molecules had unique molecular identifiers attached to them by the library. MiXCR, run by TCRdb on the RACE reads, gives a single entry per CDR3 protein. Of approximately 180,000 distinct CDR3 sequences listed, roughly 30% are singletons. V lost 5 bases, J lost 5 bases, and 8 bases stayed unmatched. Germline V gene data show CDR1 as MDHEN and CDR2 as SYDVKM. There are 14 residues in the CDR3. The time point is: pre-sensitization, week 0. The sample's treatment: therapeutic diphenylcyclopropenone sensitization with weekly scalp DPC. Only after blood had been drawn was each patch test applied.

This sequence was found in a woman aged 25 to 39 with alopecia areata. Some clones in this sample may be carry-over from other donors' samples. This specimen was whole blood, taken in connection with sensitization to the hapten diphenylcyclopropenone (DPC). This chain joins TRBV28 and TRBJ2-5, with 7 bases fitting TRBD1. Here the CDR3 reads CASSRGQVRETQYF. For the CDR3, the DNA is TGTGCCAGCAGTAGAGGACAGGTTAGGGAGACCCAGTACTTC.